This entry concerns a single T cell receptor beta chain. Its antigen is unidentified. The CDR3 has 16 residues. Trimming took 5 bases from V and 2 from J, leaving 19 bases between them. CDR1 is MNHEY and CDR2 is SVGEGT in the germline V gene. This sample is drawn from a study of identical twins. Overall study results and limits: Fewer insertions characterized abundant cord blood beta clonotypes, whereas memory repertoires showed none. In drawing conclusions, the study used cross-sectional statistical analysis and did not follow the same donors. Out-of-frame alpha sequences shared between twins exhibited an excess of low generation probability.

Each CDR3 protein is one row after TCRdb ran MiXCR on the 5' RACE reads. The data hold 400,000 to 550,000 distinct CDR3 sequences, with 20% to 25% observed a single time. These data were also reused for a study on T cells expressing NK-cell markers. From that paper: CD3+CD56+NKG2C+, CD3+CD56+NKG2C- and CD3+CD56-NKG2C+ T cells, once sorted, supplied the TCR beta repertoires.

This receptor was obtained from a woman aged 18 to 35 in good health. The rearrangement uses TRBV6-2 or TRBV6-3 and TRBJ2-7; perhaps D is TRBD1 or TRBD2 (5 bases each). The source material was CD4+ T cells sorted from blood. The CDR3 DNA follows: TGTGCCAGCAGTAAGTTGAGAAGGGGACCCCCCTACGAGCAGTACTTC. It specifies CASSKLRRGPPYEQYF.